These 3 T cell receptor beta chains originate from one sample sequenced in a study of preoperative IRX-2 immunotherapy in early breast cancer. The treatment: preoperative locoregional IRX-2 cytokine immunotherapy. The method was immunoSEQ multiplex PCR; TCRdb's version includes in-frame clones alone and lacks a portion of them. This sample carries about 27,000 clones, about 77% of them seen once, and the ten largest clones take roughly 2.4%. Material: lymph node tissue, obtained before IRX-2 immunotherapy. The receptors derive from a human donor with breast cancer.

The chain uses TRBV18 and TRBJ2-2, with 11 bases identical to TRBD1. The CDR3 is 15 residues long. Germline V lookup: CDR1 KGHSH, CDR2 LQKENI. Trimming cost V 4 bases and J 5 bases; bases outside gene matches: 3. CDR3 bases: TGTGCCAGCTCACGGGACAGGGGGACGACCGGGGAGCTGTTTTTT. Amino acid sequence: CASSRDRGTTGELFF.

This chain joins TRBV28 and TRBJ2-7; TRBD2 matches at 7 bases. Germline CDR1 is MDHEN and CDR2 is SYDVKM. The ends lost 6 bases at V and 0 bases at J; junction bases unmatched: 5. This CDR3 contains 14 residues. In DNA, the CDR3 is TGTGCCAGCAGGGGCGGGGGACCCTCCTACGAGCAGTACTTC. Translating it yields CASRGGGPSYEQYF. The complete variable domain, with remaining parts taken from reference TRBV28 and TRBJ2-7, reads DVKVTQSSRYLVKRTGEKVFLECVQDMDHENMFWYRQDPGLGLRLIYFSYDVKMKEKGDIPEGYSVSREKKERFSLILESASTNQTSMYLCASRGGGPSYEQYFGPGTRLTVT.

Here the CDR3 reads CASSTDQRGTDTQYF. CDR3 in DNA: TGTGCCAGCAGTACGGACCAGCGGGGGACAGATACGCAGTATTTT. The chain has TRBV6-8 and TRBJ2-3; 8 positions agree with TRBD2. The CDR3 consists of 15 residues. Germline values: CDR1 MNHGY, CDR2 SAAAGT. J was trimmed by 3 bases and V by 5 bases; bases with no gene match: 7.